This TCR beta chain was captured in a study of T cells after yellow fever vaccination. Overall study findings and caveats: Within FACS-sorted repertoires, abundant clonotypes contaminating from the bulk population could be present. Faster peaking, at day 5 versus 15, marked a secondary response that was weaker.

Germline CDR1 is LGHNA and CDR2 is YSLEER. Trimming removed 1 base at V and 9 bases at J, with 12 bases between. CDR3 length: 13 residues. The sample holds many counts of this clonotype. The antigen is undetermined. By 5'RACE template switching, TCR cDNA was produced, with a universal primer site and UMIs added in the process. TCRdb reanalysed the 5' RACE reads using MiXCR and keeps one entry per CDR3 protein. Among about 360,000 distinct CDR3 sequences, 6.2% were seen once, and the ten largest hold approximately 16%. The chain uses TRBV4-3 and TRBJ2-5; D uncertain. The receptor's source is a man aged 25-40 years who received the YFV17D yellow fever vaccine. Source: PBMCs, taken 5 days after the yellow fever booster vaccination. This chain's CDR3 is CASSQGFRSAQYF. In nucleotides, the CDR3 is TGCGCCAGCAGCCAAGGTTTTCGGTCCGCCCAGTACTTC.